This TCR beta chain comes out of a study of blood T cell repertoires in COVID-19. Profiling relied on immunoSEQ multiplex PCR, and the TCRdb table lists in-frame clones only, not all of them. This table has roughly 180,000 clones, 80% to 90% appearing once. CDR1 is SGHDT, CDR2 YYEEEE, per germline. Trimming pared 0 bases from V and 8 bases from J, leaving 15 bases between. The CDR3 has 16 residues. Sequencing used peripheral blood. This chain links TRBV5-6 with TRBJ1-6; D call uncertain. This TCR came from a woman in her forties or fifties with COVID-19, enrolled during active disease. The CDR3 spells CASSLDSKGLYSPLHF. The CDR3 coding sequence is TGTGCCAGCAGCTTGGACAGCAAAGGACTATATTCACCCCTCCACTTT.